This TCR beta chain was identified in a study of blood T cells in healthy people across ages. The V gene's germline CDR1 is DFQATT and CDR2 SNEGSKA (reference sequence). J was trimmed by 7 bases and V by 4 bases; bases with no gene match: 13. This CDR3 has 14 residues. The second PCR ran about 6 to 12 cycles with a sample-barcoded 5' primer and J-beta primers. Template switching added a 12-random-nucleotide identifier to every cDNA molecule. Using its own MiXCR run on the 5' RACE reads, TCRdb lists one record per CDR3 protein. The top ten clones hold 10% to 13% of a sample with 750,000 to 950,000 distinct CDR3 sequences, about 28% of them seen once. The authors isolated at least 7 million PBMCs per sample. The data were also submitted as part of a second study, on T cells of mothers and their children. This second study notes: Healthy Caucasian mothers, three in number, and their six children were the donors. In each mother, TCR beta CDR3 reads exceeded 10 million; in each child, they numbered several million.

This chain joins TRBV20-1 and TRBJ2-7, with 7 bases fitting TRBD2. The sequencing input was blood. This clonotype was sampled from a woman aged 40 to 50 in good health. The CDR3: CSATQREGPWEQYF. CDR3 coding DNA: TGCAGTGCTACTCAGCGGGAAGGGCCCTGGGAGCAGTACTTC.